This is a list of T cell receptor beta chains from one sample in a study of shared clonotypes between healthy human individuals. The table came from immunoSEQ multiplex PCR; TCRdb's copy has only in-frame clones and leaves some out. The table lists some 490,000 clones, 78% of them singletons. Input material: PBMCs. These receptors all stem from a woman between 35 and 50 years old in good health. Some clones in this sample may be carry-over from other donors' samples. The CDR3 runs from the conserved cysteine through the conserved F or W. D genes are given only for firm matches. Rows may omit the clone size; those that give it use once, few, many or a size class.

j_call d_call clone_size v_call cdr3_aa cdr3_nt
TRBJ2-7 NA NA TRBV18 CASSPPSTGVYEQYF TGTGCCAGCTCACCACCGTCGACAGGAGTCTACGAGCAGTACTTC
TRBJ2-3 TRBD2 NA TRBV29-1 CSATGEGGTDTQYF TGCAGCGCTACGGGGGAGGGCGGCACAGATACGCAGTATTTT
TRBJ1-6 NA NA TRBV30 CAWSVGGANSPLHF TGTGCCTGGAGTGTCGGGGGGGCGAATTCACCCCTCCACTTT
TRBJ2-3 TRBD1 NA TRBV11-2 CASRPGTVTLTDTQYF TGTGCCAGCAGACCCGGGACAGTGACACTCACAGATACGCAGTATTTT
TRBJ2-2 NA few TRBV4-2 CASSQGLRVAGELFF TGTGCCAGCAGCCAAGGCTTACGGGTCGCCGGGGAGCTGTTTTTT
TRBJ2-4 NA NA TRBV7-2 CASSLNIGGNIQYF TGTGCCAGCAGTTTAAACATCGGGGGAAACATTCAGTACTTC
TRBJ2-7 TRBD1 NA TRBV2 CASSPYRRDSEQYF TGTGCCAGCAGCCCCTATCGCCGGGACAGCGAGCAGTACTTC
TRBJ2-7 NA NA TRBV2 CASRVGYEQYF TGTGCCAGCAGGGTGGGTTACGAGCAGTACTTC
TRBJ2-5 TRBD1 NA TRBV29-1 CSVPGQGRETQYF TGCAGCGTCCCGGGACAGGGCCGAGAGACCCAGTACTTC
TRBJ2-3 TRBD2 NA TRBV6-4 CASSVAGDTDTQYF TGTGCCAGCAGTGTAGCGGGAGACACAGATACGCAGTATTTT
TRBJ2-3 NA once TRBV28 CASSGSYPTDTQYF TGTGCCAGCAGTGGATCCTACCCCACAGATACGCAGTATTTT
TRBJ2-5 NA NA TRBV27 CASSLRGGRSAQYF TGTGCCAGCAGTTTAAGGGGGGGTCGATCGGCCCAGTACTTC
TRBJ2-2 NA NA TRBV11-1 CASSLGAARRELFF TGTGCCAGCAGCTTAGGCGCGGCCAGGAGGGAGCTGTTTTTT
TRBJ2-4 NA NA TRBV11-1 CASSPTITKNIQYF TGTGCCAGCAGCCCGACCATTACCAAAAACATTCAGTACTTC
TRBJ2-5 NA NA TRBV5-5 CASSPGGGGETQYF TGTGCCAGCAGCCCAGGAGGGGGTGGAGAGACCCAGTACTTC
TRBJ1-5 TRBD1 few TRBV2 CASSRDRGGNQPQHF TGTGCCAGCAGTAGAGACAGGGGTGGCAATCAGCCCCAGCATTTT
TRBJ2-3 NA few TRBV2 CASLRSAGDTQYF TGTGCCAGCCTGCGGAGTGCAGGAGATACGCAGTATTTT
TRBJ1-2 NA NA TRBV7-2 CASSLKQSRVSYGYTF TGTGCCAGCAGCTTAAAACAATCCCGCGTGTCTTATGGCTACACCTTC
TRBJ1-2 NA NA TRBV11-3 CASSLGQLANYGYTF TGTGCCAGCAGCTTAGGGCAGTTAGCTAACTATGGCTACACCTTC
TRBJ1-1 NA NA TRBV30 CAWRVSRDTEAFF TGTGCCTGGAGGGTGTCTCGGGACACTGAAGCTTTCTTT
TRBJ2-3 TRBD2 NA TRBV2 CASRTAGGSTDTQYF TGTGCCAGCAGAACAGCGGGAGGGTCCACAGATACGCAGTATTTT
TRBJ2-1 NA NA TRBV27 CASGLLGAEQFF TGTGCCAGCGGGCTACTAGGCGCTGAGCAGTTCTTC
TRBJ1-1 NA NA TRBV28 CASSPGVGTEAFF TGTGCCAGCAGCCCCGGGGTTGGCACTGAAGCTTTCTTT
TRBJ2-7 NA NA TRBV19 CAVKSDSSYEQYF TGTGCCGTCAAGTCGGACAGCTCCTACGAGCAGTACTTC
TRBJ2-3 NA NA TRBV13 CASSLGGVAQDTQYF TGTGCCAGCAGCTTAGGAGGGGTTGCCCAAGATACGCAGTATTTT
TRBJ1-2 NA NA TRBV5-1 CASSLATLRATNYGYTF TGCGCCAGCAGCTTGGCCACTTTACGGGCTACTAACTATGGCTACACCTTC
TRBJ2-1 TRBD2 NA TRBV29-1 CSVGLAGVRANEQFF TGCAGCGTTGGGTTAGCGGGAGTACGGGCCAATGAGCAGTTCTTC
TRBJ2-3 NA NA TRBV10-2 CASMRGPGGAGDTQYF TGCGCCAGCATGAGGGGGCCGGGGGGCGCGGGAGATACGCAGTATTTT
TRBJ2-1 TRBD1 NA TRBV9 CASSVARGTAFLHNEQFF TGTGCCAGCAGCGTAGCCCGAGGGACAGCCTTCCTCCACAATGAGCAGTTCTTC
TRBJ2-3 NA NA TRBV29-1 CSVLGWWDPRYTDTQYF TGCAGCGTACTCGGGTGGTGGGATCCAAGATACACAGATACGCAGTATTTT
TRBJ2-7 TRBD1 NA TRBV6-6 CASSYPGGRIEQYF TGTGCCAGCAGTTACCCAGGGGGTAGAATAGAGCAGTACTTC
TRBJ2-7 TRBD1 NA TRBV11-2 CASSNGQVGYEQYF TGTGCCAGCAGCAACGGACAGGTTGGCTACGAGCAGTACTTC
TRBJ1-2 NA NA TRBV27 CASSPKDRYGYTF TGTGCCAGCAGTCCCAAGGACCGCTATGGCTACACCTTC
TRBJ2-1 TRBD2 NA TRBV11-2 CASRKTSGRSNEQFF TGTGCCAGCAGAAAAACTAGCGGGAGGTCCAATGAGCAGTTCTTC
TRBJ2-1 TRBD2 NA TRBV2 CASSFLAGINEQFF TGTGCCAGCAGTTTTTTAGCGGGTATCAATGAGCAGTTCTTC
TRBJ1-1 TRBD1 NA TRBV18 CASSPAGQGLFEAFF TGTGCCAGCTCACCAGCAGGACAGGGCTTATTTGAAGCTTTCTTT
TRBJ2-1 NA NA TRBV18 CASSPSENEQFF TGTGCCAGCTCACCGAGTGAGAATGAGCAGTTCTTC
TRBJ1-5 TRBD1 NA TRBV15 CATSRDRGDQPQHF TGTGCCACCAGCAGGGACAGGGGAGATCAGCCCCAGCATTTT
TRBJ2-7 NA NA TRBV6-6 CASSYYPDYEQYF TGTGCCAGCAGTTATTACCCCGACTACGAGCAGTACTTC
TRBJ1-6 NA NA TRBV10-3 CAISPGWMDSPLHF TGTGCCATCAGCCCGGGGTGGATGGATTCACCCCTCCACTTT
TRBJ2-3 NA NA TRBV18 CASSPKRSLNGDTQYF TGTGCCAGCTCTCCTAAGCGGTCCTTGAATGGAGATACGCAGTATTTT
TRBJ2-4 TRBD1 once TRBV16 CASSLQGAVGNIQYF TGTGCCAGCAGCCTCCAGGGGGCCGTGGGAAACATTCAGTACTTC
TRBJ2-7 TRBD1 once TRBV29-1 CSVGDRGPYEQYF TGCAGCGTTGGGGACAGGGGGCCCTACGAGCAGTACTTC
TRBJ1-4 NA NA TRBV9 CASSVDYGDEKLFF TGTGCCAGCAGCGTAGATTACGGCGATGAAAAACTGTTTTTT
TRBJ2-7 NA NA TRBV7-9 CASSYSTYEQYF TGTGCCAGCAGCTATAGCACCTACGAGCAGTACTTC
TRBJ2-6 NA once TRBV7-3 CASSPLGNGANVLTF TGTGCCAGCAGCCCTCTCGGAAATGGGGCCAACGTCCTGACTTTC
TRBJ2-5 NA NA TRBV6-6 CASSPSEQETQYF TGTGCCAGCAGTCCCTCGGAGCAAGAGACCCAGTACTTC
TRBJ2-7 NA NA TRBV12-5 CASGPPGSYEQYF TGTGCTAGTGGGCCGCCGGGATCATACGAGCAGTACTTC
TRBJ2-1 NA NA TRBV7-8 CASSLSQHNEQFF TGTGCCAGCAGTTTGAGCCAACACAATGAGCAGTTCTTC
TRBJ2-2 NA many TRBV27 CASSSRGGFGNTGELFF TGTGCCAGCAGTTCCCGGGGTGGGTTCGGGAACACCGGGGAGCTGTTTTTT
TRBJ2-6 TRBD1 once TRBV18 CASSRGQANSGANVLTF TGTGCCAGCTCACGTGGACAGGCTAACTCTGGGGCCAACGTCCTGACTTTC
TRBJ2-6 TRBD2 NA TRBV5-6 CASSWPGLAGAGANVLTF TGTGCCAGCAGCTGGCCGGGACTAGCGGGAGCTGGGGCCAACGTCCTGACTTTC
TRBJ2-5 NA NA TRBV2 CASSEWQGQGETQYF TGTGCCAGCAGTGAGTGGCAGGGGCAGGGAGAGACCCAGTACTTC
TRBJ1-5 NA once TRBV19 CASSIDALARGYQPQHF TGTGCCAGTAGTATAGATGCCCTCGCGAGGGGATATCAGCCCCAGCATTTT
TRBJ1-2 TRBD1 NA TRBV29-1 CSVEGQGGGYTF TGCAGCGTAGAGGGACAGGGAGGAGGCTACACCTTC